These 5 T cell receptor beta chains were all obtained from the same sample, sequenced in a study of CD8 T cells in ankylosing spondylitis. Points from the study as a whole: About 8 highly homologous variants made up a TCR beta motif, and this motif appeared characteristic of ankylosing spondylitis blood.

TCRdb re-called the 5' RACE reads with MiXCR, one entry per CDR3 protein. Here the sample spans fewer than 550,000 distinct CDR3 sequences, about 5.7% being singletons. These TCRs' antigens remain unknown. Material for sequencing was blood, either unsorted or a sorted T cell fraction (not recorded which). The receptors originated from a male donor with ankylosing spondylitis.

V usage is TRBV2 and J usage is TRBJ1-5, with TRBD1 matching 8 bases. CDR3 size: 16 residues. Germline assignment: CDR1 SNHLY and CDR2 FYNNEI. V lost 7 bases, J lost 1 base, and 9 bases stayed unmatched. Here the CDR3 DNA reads TGTGCCAGCACCCCGAGGACAGGGCCAAGCAATCAGCCCCAGCATTTT. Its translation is CASTPRTGPSNQPQHF.

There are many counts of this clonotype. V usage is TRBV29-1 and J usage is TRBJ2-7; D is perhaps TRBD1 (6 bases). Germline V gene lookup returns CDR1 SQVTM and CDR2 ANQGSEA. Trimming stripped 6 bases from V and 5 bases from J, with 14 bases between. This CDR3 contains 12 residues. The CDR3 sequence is CSVKPGADEQYF. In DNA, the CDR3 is TGCAGCGTCAAACCAGGGGCGGACGAGCAGTACTTC.

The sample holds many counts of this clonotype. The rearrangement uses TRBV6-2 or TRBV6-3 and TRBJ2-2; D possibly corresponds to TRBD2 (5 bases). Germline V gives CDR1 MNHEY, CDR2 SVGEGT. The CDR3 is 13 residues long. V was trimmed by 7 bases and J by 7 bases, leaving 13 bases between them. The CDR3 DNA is TGTGCCAGCACTACGGGGATCCACGGGGAGCTGTTTTTT. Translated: CASTTGIHGELFF.

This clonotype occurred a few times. The CDR3 nucleotides read TGCGCCAGCAGTGATAGTATAAGGACAGTAGCGGGCGAGCAGTACTTC. Translation: CASSDSIRTVAGEQYF. J is TRBJ2-7 and V is TRBV10-1; maybe TRBD2 (7 bases). The CDR3 runs to 16 residues. Trimming pared 3 bases from V and 6 bases from J, leaving 21 bases between. Germline V gene sequence: CDR1 WNHNN, CDR2 SYGVQD (reference sequence).

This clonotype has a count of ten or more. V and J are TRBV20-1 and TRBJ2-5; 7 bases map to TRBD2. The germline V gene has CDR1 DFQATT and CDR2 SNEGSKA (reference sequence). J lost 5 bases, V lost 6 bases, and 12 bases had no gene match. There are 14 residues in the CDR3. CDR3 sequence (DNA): TGCAGTGCCTACCGGGAGGACCGAGGGGAGACCCAGTACTTC. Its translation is CSAYREDRGETQYF.